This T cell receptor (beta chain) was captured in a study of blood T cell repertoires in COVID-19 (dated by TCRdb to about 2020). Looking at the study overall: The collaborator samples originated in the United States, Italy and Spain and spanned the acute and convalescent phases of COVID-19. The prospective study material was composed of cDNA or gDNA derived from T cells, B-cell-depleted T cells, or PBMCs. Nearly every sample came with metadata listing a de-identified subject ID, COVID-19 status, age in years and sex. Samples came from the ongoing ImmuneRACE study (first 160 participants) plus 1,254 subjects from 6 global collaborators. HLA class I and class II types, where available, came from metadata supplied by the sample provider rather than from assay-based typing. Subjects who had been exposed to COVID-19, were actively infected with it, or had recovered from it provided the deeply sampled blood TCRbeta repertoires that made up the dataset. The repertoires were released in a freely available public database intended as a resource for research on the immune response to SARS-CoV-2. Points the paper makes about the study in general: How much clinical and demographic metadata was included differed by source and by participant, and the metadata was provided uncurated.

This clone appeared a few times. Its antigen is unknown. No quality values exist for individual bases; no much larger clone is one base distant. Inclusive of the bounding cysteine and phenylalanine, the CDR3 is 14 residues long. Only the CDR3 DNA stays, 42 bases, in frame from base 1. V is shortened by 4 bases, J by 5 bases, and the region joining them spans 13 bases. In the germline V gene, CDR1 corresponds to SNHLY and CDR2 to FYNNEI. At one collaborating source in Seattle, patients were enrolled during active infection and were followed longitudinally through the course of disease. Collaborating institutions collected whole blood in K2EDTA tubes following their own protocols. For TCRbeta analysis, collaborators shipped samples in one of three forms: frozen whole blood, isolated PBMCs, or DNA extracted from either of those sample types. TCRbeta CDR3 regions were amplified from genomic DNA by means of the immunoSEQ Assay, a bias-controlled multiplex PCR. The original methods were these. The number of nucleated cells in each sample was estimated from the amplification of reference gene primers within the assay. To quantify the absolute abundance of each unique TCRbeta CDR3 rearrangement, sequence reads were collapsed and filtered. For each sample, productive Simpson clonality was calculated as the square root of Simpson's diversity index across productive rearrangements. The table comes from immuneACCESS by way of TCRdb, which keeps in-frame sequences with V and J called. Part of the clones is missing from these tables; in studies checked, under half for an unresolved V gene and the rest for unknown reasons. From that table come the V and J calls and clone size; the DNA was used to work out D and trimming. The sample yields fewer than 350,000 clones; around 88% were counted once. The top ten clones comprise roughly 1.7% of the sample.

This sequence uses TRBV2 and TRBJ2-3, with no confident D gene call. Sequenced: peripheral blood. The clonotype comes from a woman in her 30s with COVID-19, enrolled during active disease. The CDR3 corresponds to CASSAEVYGDTQYF. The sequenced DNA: TGTGCCAGCAGTGCCGAGGTTTATGGAGATACGCAGTATTTT. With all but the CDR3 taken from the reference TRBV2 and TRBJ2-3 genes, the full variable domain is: EPEVTQTPSHQVTQMGQEVILRCVPISNHLYFYWYRQILGQKVEFLVSFYNNEISEKSEIFDDQFSVERPDGSNFTLKIRSTKLEDSAMYFCASSAEVYGDTQYFGPGTRLTVL.